A selection of T cell receptor beta chains follows, all from one sample in a study of T cells in Graves' hyperthyroidism and ophthalmopathy. TCRdb reanalysed the multiplex PCR reads using MiXCR and keeps one entry per CDR3 protein. Among 390,000 or so distinct CDR3 sequences listed, approximately 14% were seen once. Sequences were obtained from blood. Receptors originate from a young man with Graves' ophthalmopathy. Both conserved end residues are part of each CDR3.

J gene | V gene | CDR3 protein
TRBJ2-1 | TRBV2 | CASSSPTSGSANEQFF
TRBJ2-7 | TRBV29-1 | CSVDSGTYEQYF
TRBJ2-5 | TRBV3-1 | CASSQGGAGETQYF
TRBJ1-2 | TRBV27 | CASSFSGLSPWGGYTF
TRBJ2-7 | TRBV4-1 | CASSPHGTGGYEQYF
TRBJ1-2 | TRBV19 | CASSMGGIGYTF
TRBJ1-2 | TRBV2 | CAGTTGRGANYGYTF
TRBJ2-6 | TRBV5-1 | CASSPGPTSSNVLTF
TRBJ1-1 | TRBV20-1 | CSAKGGYTEAFF
TRBJ2-4 | TRBV11-2 | CASSPTSGINIQYF
TRBJ1-1 | TRBV27 | CASSLSRGAEAFF
TRBJ2-5 | TRBV29-1 | CSVGTGTSTETQYF
TRBJ2-5 | TRBV24-1 | CATSDPTTGFWYF
TRBJ2-3 | TRBV19 | CASSLVGGRSTDTQYF
TRBJ2-3 | TRBV3-1 | CASSQDILLAGTPTDTQYF
TRBJ2-1 | TRBV5-5 | CASSGDSGTSGYNEQFF
TRBJ1-4 | TRBV20-1 | CSAGDSYSTNEKLFF
TRBJ1-5 | TRBV4-1 | CVSSQRAGSNQPQHF
TRBJ2-7 | TRBV7-2 | CASSPRTSGREQYF
TRBJ1-1 | TRBV10-3 | CAISTGSREAFF
TRBJ1-4 | TRBV6-6 | CASSYSWTGGYEKLFF
TRBJ1-2 | TRBV5-1 | CASSFSLNYGYTF
TRBJ2-1 | TRBV10-3 | CAISEPNEQFF
TRBJ2-5 | TRBV14 | CASSQAQGAGRKTQYF
TRBJ2-1 | TRBV12-3/TRBV12-4 | CASSGTGGASEQFF
TRBJ2-2 | TRBV5-1 | CASTQTGDTGELFF
TRBJ2-1 | TRBV29-1 | CSAWTSPYNEQFF
TRBJ1-4 | TRBV20-1 | CSAKQGATVNEKLFF
TRBJ1-2 | TRBV6-2/TRBV6-3 | CASRTRGAYLYYGYTF
TRBJ2-1 | TRBV18 | CASSNPLAQPYNEQFF
TRBJ2-7 | TRBV6-5 | CASSYSRGSSYEQYF
TRBJ1-2 | TRBV24-1 | CATNRGANYGYTF
TRBJ2-1 | TRBV5-6 | CASSFGTGYNEQFF
TRBJ1-2 | TRBV20-1 | CSASGFYGYTF
TRBJ1-6 | TRBV18 | CASSPLSEYGISPLHF
TRBJ2-7 | TRBV20-1 | CSALEGAGGSSYEQYF
TRBJ2-1 | TRBV19 | CASQLWASGRAVNEQFF
TRBJ1-1 | TRBV18 | CASSREGQTFEAFF
TRBJ2-2 | TRBV19 | CASRTPGQGAGTGELFF
TRBJ1-6 | TRBV7-9 | CASSLRGWEDPSYNSPLHF
TRBJ1-1 | TRBV5-1 | CASSTGTITEAFF
TRBJ2-7 | TRBV10-1 | CASSVQDRAFRGREYEQYF
TRBJ2-7 | TRBV3-1 | CASSWGTSGYEQYF
TRBJ2-5 | TRBV12-3/TRBV12-4 | CASRYGQVGETQYF
TRBJ2-5 | TRBV15 | CATSRVNSGTQETQYF
TRBJ2-7 | TRBV5-5 | CASSLWTSGGHYEQYF
TRBJ1-5 | TRBV7-8 | CASSSPGVNQPQHF
TRBJ1-1 | TRBV6-2/TRBV6-3 | CASSYAGPGVNTEAFF
TRBJ1-5 | TRBV6-2/TRBV6-3 | CASSTRQVGGQPQHF
TRBJ1-6 | TRBV7-9 | CASSLGRIGKGGQNSPLHF
TRBJ1-5 | TRBV7-9 | CASSFGQGSQPQHF